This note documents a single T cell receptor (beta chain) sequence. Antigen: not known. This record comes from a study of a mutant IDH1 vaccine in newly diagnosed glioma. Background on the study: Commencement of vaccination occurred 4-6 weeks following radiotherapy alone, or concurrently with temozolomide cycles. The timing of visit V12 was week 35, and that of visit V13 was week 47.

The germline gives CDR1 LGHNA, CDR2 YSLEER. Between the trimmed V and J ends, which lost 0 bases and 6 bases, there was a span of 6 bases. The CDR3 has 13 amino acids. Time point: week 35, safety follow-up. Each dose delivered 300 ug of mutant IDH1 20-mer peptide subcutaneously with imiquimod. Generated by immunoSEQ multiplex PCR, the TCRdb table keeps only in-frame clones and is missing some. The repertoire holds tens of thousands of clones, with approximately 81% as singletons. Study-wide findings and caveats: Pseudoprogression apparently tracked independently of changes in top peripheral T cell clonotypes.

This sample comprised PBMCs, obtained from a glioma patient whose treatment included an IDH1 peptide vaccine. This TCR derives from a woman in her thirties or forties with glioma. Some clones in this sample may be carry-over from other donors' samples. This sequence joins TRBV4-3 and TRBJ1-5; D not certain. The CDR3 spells CASSQDMAQPQHF. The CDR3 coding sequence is TGCGCCAGCAGCCAAGATATGGCTCAGCCCCAGCATTTT.